This paragraph reports one TCR beta chain. Other nucleotide sequences from this sample produce the same CDR3. Assay: immunoSEQ multiplex PCR; the TCRdb copy retains only in-frame clones and omits some. The table lists approximately 2.1 million clones, 85% to 95% of them singletons. This entry is derived from a study of shared clonotypes between healthy human individuals. All donors were Caucasian adults living in Nashville, Tennessee. The CDR3 is made up of 14 amino acids. V lost 5 bases to trimming and J lost 0 bases, with 12 bases between them. The V gene's germline CDR1 is SGHRS and CDR2 YFSETQ. This TCR derives from a man in his late teens or twenties in good health. Some clones in this sample may be carry-over from other donors' samples. The chain combines TRBV5-1 with TRBJ2-7, with D tentatively TRBD1 or TRBD2 (5 bases each). The specimen sequenced was naive CD4+ T cells from PBMCs. Subset indicated: CD45RA+ positively selected. This CDR3 reads CASRSGTGSYEQYF. The CDR3 DNA is TGCGCCAGCAGATCCGGGACCGGCTCCTACGAGCAGTACTTC.